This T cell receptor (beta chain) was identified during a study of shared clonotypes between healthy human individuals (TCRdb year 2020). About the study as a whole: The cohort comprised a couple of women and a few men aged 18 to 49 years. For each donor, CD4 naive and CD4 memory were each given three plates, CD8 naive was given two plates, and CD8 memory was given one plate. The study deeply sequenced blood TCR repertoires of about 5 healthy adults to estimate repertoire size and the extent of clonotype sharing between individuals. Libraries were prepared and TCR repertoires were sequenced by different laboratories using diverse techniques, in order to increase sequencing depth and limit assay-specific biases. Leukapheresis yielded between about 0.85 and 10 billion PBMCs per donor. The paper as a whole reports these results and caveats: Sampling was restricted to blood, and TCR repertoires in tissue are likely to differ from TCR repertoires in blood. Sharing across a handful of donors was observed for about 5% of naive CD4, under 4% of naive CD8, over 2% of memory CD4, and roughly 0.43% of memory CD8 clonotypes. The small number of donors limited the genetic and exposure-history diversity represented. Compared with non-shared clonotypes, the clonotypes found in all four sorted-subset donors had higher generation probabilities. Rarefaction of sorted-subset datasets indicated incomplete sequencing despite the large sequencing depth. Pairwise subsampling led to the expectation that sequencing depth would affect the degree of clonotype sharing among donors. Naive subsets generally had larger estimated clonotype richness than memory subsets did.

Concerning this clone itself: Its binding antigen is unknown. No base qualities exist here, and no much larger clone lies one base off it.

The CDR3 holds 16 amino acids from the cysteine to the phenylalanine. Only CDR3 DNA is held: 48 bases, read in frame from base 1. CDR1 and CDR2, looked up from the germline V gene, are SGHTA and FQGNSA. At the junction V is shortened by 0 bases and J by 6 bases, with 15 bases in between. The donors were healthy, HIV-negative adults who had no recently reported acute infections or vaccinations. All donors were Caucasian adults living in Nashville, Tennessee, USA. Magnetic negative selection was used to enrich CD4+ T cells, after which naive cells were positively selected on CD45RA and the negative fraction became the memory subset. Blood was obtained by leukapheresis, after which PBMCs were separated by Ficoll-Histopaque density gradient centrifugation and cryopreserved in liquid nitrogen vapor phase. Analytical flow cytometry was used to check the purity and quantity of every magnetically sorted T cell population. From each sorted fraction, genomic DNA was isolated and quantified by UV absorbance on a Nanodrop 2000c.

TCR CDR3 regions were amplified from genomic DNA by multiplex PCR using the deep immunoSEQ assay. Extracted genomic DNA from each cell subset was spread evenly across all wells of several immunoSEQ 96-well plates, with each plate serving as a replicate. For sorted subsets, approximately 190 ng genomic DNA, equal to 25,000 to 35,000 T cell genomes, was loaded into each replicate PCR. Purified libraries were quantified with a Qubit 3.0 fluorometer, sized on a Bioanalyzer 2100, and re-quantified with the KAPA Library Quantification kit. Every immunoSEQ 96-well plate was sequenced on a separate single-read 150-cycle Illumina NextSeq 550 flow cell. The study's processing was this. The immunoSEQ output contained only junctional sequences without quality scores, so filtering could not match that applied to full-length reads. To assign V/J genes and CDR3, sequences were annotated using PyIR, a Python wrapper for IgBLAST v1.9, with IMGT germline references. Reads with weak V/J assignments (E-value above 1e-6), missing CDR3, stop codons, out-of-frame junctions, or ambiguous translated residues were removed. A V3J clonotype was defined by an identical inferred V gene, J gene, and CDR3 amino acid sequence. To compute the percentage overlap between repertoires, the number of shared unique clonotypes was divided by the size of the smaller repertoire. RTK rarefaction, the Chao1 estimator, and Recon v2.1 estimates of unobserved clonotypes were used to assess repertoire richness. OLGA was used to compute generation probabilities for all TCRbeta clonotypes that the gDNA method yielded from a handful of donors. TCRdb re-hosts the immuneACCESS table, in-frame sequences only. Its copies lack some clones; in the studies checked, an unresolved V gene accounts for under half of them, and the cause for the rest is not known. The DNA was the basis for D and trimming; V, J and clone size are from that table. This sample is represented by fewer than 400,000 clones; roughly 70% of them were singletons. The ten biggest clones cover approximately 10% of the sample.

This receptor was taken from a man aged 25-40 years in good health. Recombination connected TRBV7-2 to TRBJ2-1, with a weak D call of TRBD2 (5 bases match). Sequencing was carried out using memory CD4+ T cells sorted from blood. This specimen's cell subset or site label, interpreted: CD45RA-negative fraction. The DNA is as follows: TGTGCCAGCAGCTTAGCGGGGAGCCCCCCGATCAATGAGCAGTTCTTC. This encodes CASSLAGSPPINEQFF.